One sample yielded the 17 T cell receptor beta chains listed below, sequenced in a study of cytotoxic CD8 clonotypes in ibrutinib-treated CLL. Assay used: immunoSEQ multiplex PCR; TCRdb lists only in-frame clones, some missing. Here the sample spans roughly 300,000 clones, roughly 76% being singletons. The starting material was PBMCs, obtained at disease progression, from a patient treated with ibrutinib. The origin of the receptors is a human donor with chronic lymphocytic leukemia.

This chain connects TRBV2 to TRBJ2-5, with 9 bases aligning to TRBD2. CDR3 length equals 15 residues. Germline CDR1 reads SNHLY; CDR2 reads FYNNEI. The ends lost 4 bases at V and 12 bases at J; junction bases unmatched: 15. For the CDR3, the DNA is TGTGCCAGCAGTGTAATTGTAGCGGGGGCGGCGCTCGAGTACTTC. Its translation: CASSVIVAGAALEYF.

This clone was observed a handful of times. CDR3 region: CASSLVDQETQYF. The CDR3 nucleotides are TGTGCCAGCAGCTTAGTGGACCAAGAGACCCAGTACTTC. This chain uses TRBV7-9 with TRBJ2-5; D is undetermined. The V end lost 1 base, the J end lost 0 bases, and 3 bases lay between the germline ends. This CDR3 comprises 13 residues. The germline CDR1 and CDR2 sequences are SEHNR and FQNEAQ (reference sequence).

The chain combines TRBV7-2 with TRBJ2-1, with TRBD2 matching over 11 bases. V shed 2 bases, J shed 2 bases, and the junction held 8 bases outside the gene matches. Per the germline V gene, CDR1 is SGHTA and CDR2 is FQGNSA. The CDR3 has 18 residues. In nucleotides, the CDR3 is TGTGCCAGCAGCTTACTTCTAGCGGGGGGAATTCCCTACAATGAGCAGTTCTTC. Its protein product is CASSLLLAGGIPYNEQFF.

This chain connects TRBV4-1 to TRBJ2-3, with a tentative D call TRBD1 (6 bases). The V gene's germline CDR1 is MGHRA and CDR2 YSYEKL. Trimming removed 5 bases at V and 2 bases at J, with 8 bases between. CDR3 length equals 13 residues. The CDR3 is CASSGGPTDTQYF. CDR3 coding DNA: TGCGCCAGCAGCGGGGGCCCCACAGATACGCAGTATTTT.

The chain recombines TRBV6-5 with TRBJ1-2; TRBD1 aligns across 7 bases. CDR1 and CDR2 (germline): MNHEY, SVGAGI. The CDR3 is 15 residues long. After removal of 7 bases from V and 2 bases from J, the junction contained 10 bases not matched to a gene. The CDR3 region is CASIAGGGQNYGYTF. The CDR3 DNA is TGTGCCAGCATCGCAGGGGGAGGGCAAAACTATGGCTACACCTTC.

The CDR3 DNA follows: TGCAGCGTTGTACCTTTTGCTAACTATGGCTACACCTTC. It yields the protein CSVVPFANYGYTF. V is TRBV29-1 and J is TRBJ1-2; D gene ambiguous. CDR3 size: 13 residues. The germline V gene has CDR1 SQVTM and CDR2 ANQGSEA. The V end lost 4 bases, the J end lost 0 bases, and 9 bases lay between the germline ends. Using reference TRBV29-1 and TRBJ1-2 for the parts outside the CDR3, the full variable domain is SAVISQKPSRDICQRGTSLTIQCQVDSQVTMMFWYRQQPGQSLTLIATANQGSEATYESGFVIDKFPISRPNLTFSTLTVSNMSPEDSSIYLCSVVPFANYGYTFGSGTRLTVV.

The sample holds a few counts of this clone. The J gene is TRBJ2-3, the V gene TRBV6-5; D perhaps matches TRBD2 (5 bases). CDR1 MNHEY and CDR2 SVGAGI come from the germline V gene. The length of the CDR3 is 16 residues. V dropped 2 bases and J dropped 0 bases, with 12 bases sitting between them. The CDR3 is CASSYEAGRSTDTQYF. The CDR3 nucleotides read TGTGCCAGCAGTTACGAGGCGGGCCGGAGCACAGATACGCAGTATTTT.

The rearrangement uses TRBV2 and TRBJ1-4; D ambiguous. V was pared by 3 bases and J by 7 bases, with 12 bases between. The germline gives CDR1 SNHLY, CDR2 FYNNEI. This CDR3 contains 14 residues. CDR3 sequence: CASSDVPGSEKLFF. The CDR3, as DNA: TGTGCCAGCAGTGATGTACCAGGCAGTGAAAAACTGTTTTTT.

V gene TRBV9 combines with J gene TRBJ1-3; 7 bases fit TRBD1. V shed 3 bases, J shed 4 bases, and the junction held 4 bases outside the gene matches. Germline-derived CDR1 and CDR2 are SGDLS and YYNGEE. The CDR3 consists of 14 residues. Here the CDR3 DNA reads TGTGCCAGCAGCGAAACAGGGGACGGAAACACCATATATTTT. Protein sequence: CASSETGDGNTIYF.

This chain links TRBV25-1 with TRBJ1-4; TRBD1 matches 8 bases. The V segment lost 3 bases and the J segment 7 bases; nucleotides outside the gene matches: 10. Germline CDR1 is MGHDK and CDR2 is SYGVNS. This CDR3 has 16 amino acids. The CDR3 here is CASSDIRQGSPEKLFF. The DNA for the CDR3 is TGTGCCAGCAGTGACATCCGACAGGGGTCCCCTGAAAAACTGTTTTTT.

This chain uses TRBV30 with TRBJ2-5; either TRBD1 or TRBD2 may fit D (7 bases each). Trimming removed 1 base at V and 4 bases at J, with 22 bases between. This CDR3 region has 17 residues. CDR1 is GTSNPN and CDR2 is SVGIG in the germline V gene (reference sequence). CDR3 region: CAWSAGGRGVLGETQYF. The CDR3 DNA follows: TGTGCCTGGAGTGCAGGGGGGAGGGGAGTCTTGGGAGAGACCCAGTACTTC.

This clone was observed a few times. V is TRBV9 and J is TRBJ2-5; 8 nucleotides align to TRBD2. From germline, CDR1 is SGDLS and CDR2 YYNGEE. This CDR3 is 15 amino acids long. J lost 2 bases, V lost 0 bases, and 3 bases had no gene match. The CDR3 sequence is CASSVVRGGQETQYF. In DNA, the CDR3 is TGTGCCAGCAGCGTAGTCCGGGGGGGACAAGAGACCCAGTACTTC.

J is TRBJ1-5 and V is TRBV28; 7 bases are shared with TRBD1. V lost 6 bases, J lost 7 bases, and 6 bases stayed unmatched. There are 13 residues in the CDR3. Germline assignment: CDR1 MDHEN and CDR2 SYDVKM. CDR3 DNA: TGTGCCAGCAGCGTGACAGGGAACCAGCCCCAGCATTTT. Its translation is CASSVTGNQPQHF.

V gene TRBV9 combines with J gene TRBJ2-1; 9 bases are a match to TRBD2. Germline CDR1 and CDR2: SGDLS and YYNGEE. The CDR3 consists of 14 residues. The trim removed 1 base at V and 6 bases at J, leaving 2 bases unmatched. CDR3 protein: CASSVLAGPNEQFF. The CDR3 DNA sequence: TGTGCCAGCAGCGTACTAGCGGGGCCCAATGAGCAGTTCTTC.

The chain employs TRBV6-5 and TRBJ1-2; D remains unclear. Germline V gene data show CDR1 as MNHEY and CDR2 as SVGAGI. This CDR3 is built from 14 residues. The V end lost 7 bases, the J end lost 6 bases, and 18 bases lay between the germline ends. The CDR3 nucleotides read TGTGCCAGCACCCAAGGGCCAAGGGAGGATGGCTACACCTTC. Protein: CASTQGPREDGYTF.

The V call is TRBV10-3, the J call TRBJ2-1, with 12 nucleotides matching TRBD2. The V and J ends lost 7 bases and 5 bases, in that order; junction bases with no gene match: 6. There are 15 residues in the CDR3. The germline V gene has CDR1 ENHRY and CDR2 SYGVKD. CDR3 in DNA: TGTGCCATCACTGGGACTAGCGGGCAGAACAATGAGCAGTTCTTC. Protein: CAITGTSGQNNEQFF.

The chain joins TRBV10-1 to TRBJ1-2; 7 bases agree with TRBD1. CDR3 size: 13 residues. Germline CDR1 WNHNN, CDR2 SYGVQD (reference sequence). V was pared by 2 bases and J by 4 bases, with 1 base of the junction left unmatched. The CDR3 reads CASSETGVYGYTF. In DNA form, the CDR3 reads TGCGCCAGCAGTGAGACAGGGGTCTATGGCTACACCTTC.